This TCR beta chain comes out of a study of Ad26.COV2.S vaccination and SARS-CoV-2 variants. Sequencing used immunoSEQ multiplex PCR; TCRdb keeps in-frame clones, though not all of them. The profile shows about 680,000 clones, roughly nine tenths of them singletons. Treatment in this sample: roughly 20 received Ad26.COV2.S at low or high dose, single or two shots; 5 received placebo; per-sample allocation not given. Vaccine and placebo recipients were sampled on day 63 after the first injection. Boston hosted the donor, who was an adult aged 18-55 years. The CDR3 is 13 residues long. The V and J ends lost 2 bases and 9 bases respectively, with 11 bases between them. The V gene's germline CDR1 is SGHNT and CDR2 YENEEA. Concerning this clone itself: The antigen remains undetermined.

Study-level points and caveats: TCR breadth and depth analyses may have underestimated total T cell responses.

The starting material was peripheral blood, obtained in a trial of Ad26.COV2.S vaccine versus placebo. The gene calls are TRBV11-3 and TRBJ2-1, with D possibly TRBD2 on 6 matching bases. The receptor was isolated from a person between 18 and 60 years old who received the Ad26.COV2.S COVID-19 vaccine or a placebo. This CDR3 reads CASSLMVEGEQFF. In nucleotides, the CDR3 is TGTGCCAGCAGCTTAATGGTGGAGGGTGAGCAGTTCTTC. Supplemented by reference TRBV11-3 and TRBJ2-1, the full variable domain reads EAGVVQSPRYKIIEKKQPVAFWCNPISGHNTLYWYLQNLGQGPELLIRYENEEAVDDSQLPKDRFSAERLKGVDSTLKIQPAELGDSAVYLCASSLMVEGEQFFGPGTRLTVL.